This T cell receptor (beta chain) was recovered during a study of OX40 agonist ivuxolimab in advanced cancers. From germline, CDR1 is GTSNPN and CDR2 SVGIG (reference sequence). The CDR3 has 11 residues. V was shortened by 2 bases and J by 9 bases, with 8 bases between the two germline ends. This table comes from immunoSEQ multiplex PCR, and its TCRdb copy is limited to in-frame clones, with some not included. The data show over 75,000 clones, roughly nine tenths seen once. This sample comprised CD4+ or CD8+ T cells sorted from blood, obtained in a trial of the OX40 agonist ivuxolimab. The J gene is TRBJ2-1, the V gene TRBV30; D might be TRBD2 (5 bases). This TCR was recovered from an adult with an advanced solid tumor such as melanoma, head and neck, liver or kidney cancer. DNA of the CDR3: TGTGCCTGGAGTTATGGGAGTGAGCAGTTCTTC. It translates to CAWSYGSEQFF.